Included here is one TCR beta chain sequence, with context. This clone was counted a few times. Its antigen is currently not known. Nothing much larger sits one base from this clone, and base qualities are not available. The entry originates in a study of cytotoxic CD8 clonotypes in ibrutinib-treated CLL listed by TCRdb under 2021. About the investigation overall: The cohort included about 15 treatment-naive and 11 relapsed/refractory patients; 17 to 18 were IGHV unmutated. On average, each sample had 255,043 productive templates and tens of thousands of productive rearrangements. Responses were partial in some 24 patients and complete in 2; after median approximately 69 months follow-up, some 14 stayed in remission and about twelve progressed. Samples at response were collected after a median of about 12 months of treatment, with a range of roughly 6 to 40 months. Cryopreserved peripheral blood mononuclear cells were collected at three points: before therapy, at response, and at either sustained remission or disease progression. Every sample from remission and from progressive disease was obtained while the patients were still on ibrutinib. Of the roughly 86 people in the trial, about 27 had longitudinal samples available.

The V end gives up 2 bases and the J end 6 bases, leaving 7 bases in the junction not matched to a gene. The CDR3 covers 15 residues, taking in both the cysteine and the phenylalanine. Only the CDR3 region is kept as DNA, spanning 45 bases read in frame from base 1. The germline V gene encodes CDR1 GTSNPN and CDR2 SVGIG (reference sequence). This sample's time point label indicates: 12 months on ibrutinib. For TCR beta library preparation, about 2 micrograms of genomic DNA were isolated from cryopreserved PBMCs. High-throughput TCR beta sequencing was performed on longitudinal blood samples from CLL patients receiving ibrutinib monotherapy. Patients were enrolled in a phase 2 open-label single-center ibrutinib monotherapy trial. Results the study describes overall, beyond this receptor: Clonality increased at ibrutinib response, stayed stable in sustained remission, and fell back toward baseline at progression. Baseline clonality exceeded that of age-matched healthy donors and correlated strongly with circulating CD8+ T-cell counts. Public clonotypes were found to be uncommon and were observed to contract or remain stable during treatment; the increase in clonality was shown to reflect expansion of private clonotypes at ibrutinib response. Sampling times were not matched between patients in sustained remission and patients whose disease was progressing, and lymph node repertoires were not examined.

On a MiSeq, deep resolution sequencing aimed for a depth between 1 in 1 million and 1 in 200,000 T cells, with each clonotype covered around 9.2x on average. The immunoSEQ hsTCRB Kit was used to generate TCR beta libraries. Turning to the authors' computational methods: The data were analyzed with ImmunoSEQ Analyzer and ImmunoSEQ Data Assistant, and V, D and J gene assignments followed IMGT definitions. Clonality, which ranges from 0 to 1, was calculated by subtracting the normalized Shannon entropy of productive rearrangement frequencies from one. Only overrepresented clonotypes making up at least 0.05% of each patient's repertoire were included in the public clonotype analysis. Repertoires from about a dozen age-matched healthy donors in immuneACCESS were used as clonality controls. TCRdb took over this immuneACCESS table, retaining in-frame rearrangements with V and J assigned. Such tables are incomplete; in checked studies, under half of the missing clones stem from an unresolved V gene, and the remainder is unexplained. V and J calls and clone size follow that table, whereas D and trimming were derived from the DNA. This sample lists some 200,000 clones; around 70% were detected once. Around 5.9% of the sample goes to the ten largest clones.

The rearranged chain carries TRBV30 and TRBJ2-2, and 9 junction bases match TRBD1. The material was PBMCs, obtained after 12 months of ibrutinib treatment. This receptor was identified in a human donor with chronic lymphocytic leukemia. The DNA sequence follows: TGTGCCTGGAGTAAGGGACAGGGTCGCGCCGGGGAGCTGTTTTTT. Translation gives CAWSKGQGRAGELFF.